This T cell receptor (beta chain) was identified in a study of blood T cell repertoires in COVID-19. At the level of the study: The cDNA or gDNA used as material had been derived from T cells, B-cell-depleted T cells, or PBMCs.

Original handling: Amplification from reference gene primers served as the basis for estimated nucleated cell counts. Assay used: immunoSEQ multiplex PCR; TCRdb lists only in-frame clones, some missing. That table supplies the V and J calls and clone size; D and trimming were determined from the DNA. The data hold 200,000 to 250,000 clones, with 65% to 85% observed a single time. This CDR3 region has 14 residues. The germline V gene has CDR1 MNHEY and CDR2 SMNVEV (reference sequence). Trimming at V came to 5 bases and at J to 6 bases, leaving 5 bases not matched to a gene. This receptor was obtained from a woman aged 40 to 49 with active or convalescent COVID-19. The J gene is TRBJ2-3, the V gene TRBV27; 10 nucleotides agree with TRBD2. The source material was peripheral blood. The CDR3: CASSPGTSADTQYF. CDR3 in DNA: TGTGCCAGCAGTCCAGGGACTAGCGCGGATACGCAGTATTTT.